This section outlines one T cell receptor beta chain sequence together with its context. Its antigen remains unidentified. This entry is derived from a study of glioma-infiltrating T cells. Across the study: Low-grade gliomas were grade II; glioblastomas were grade IV at initial diagnosis. Overall study results and limits: Patients with low tissue-blood divergence carried a signature set of shared blood CDR3 motifs. Tissue-blood divergence was below expectation in non-neoplastic patients, above in gliomas.

The CDR3 sequence is 12 residues long. Germline-derived CDR1 and CDR2 are LNHNV and YYDKDF (reference sequence). The ends were cut back, 1 base at V and 8 bases at J, with 8 bases in the middle. Amplification of TCR alpha and beta CDR3 regions from RNA used iRepertoire nested multiplex PCR. One-step reverse transcription and amplification started from approximately 100-400 ng of tissue mRNA or PBMC total RNA. TCRdb ran MiXCR on the multiplex PCR reads and lists one entry per CDR3 protein. The sample yields approximately 400,000 distinct CDR3 sequences, 41% seen once. The origin of this receptor is a human donor with low-grade glioma or glioblastoma, undergoing nonglioma brain surgery, or in good health (not recorded which). Sample: glioma tissue, nonneoplastic brain tissue, or PBMCs (not recorded which). V gene TRBV15 combines with J gene TRBJ1-2, with D uncertain. CDR3 sequence reads: CATSRVGGGYTF. The CDR3 nucleotides are TGTGCCACCAGCAGAGTGGGAGGAGGCTACACCTTC.